Only a few counts were recorded for the clone carrying this T cell receptor beta chain. TCRdb redid the calling of the RT-PCR reads with MiXCR, one entry per CDR3 protein. The sample lists roughly 940,000 distinct CDR3 sequences, roughly 18% occurring once. Germline CDR1 SNHLY, CDR2 FYNNEI. V lost 4 bases, J lost 3 bases, and 10 bases lay in between. The CDR3 loop spans 14 amino acids. The entry originates in a study of patients and donors after allogeneic stem cell transplantation. The sample comprised blood, either unsorted or a sorted T cell fraction (not recorded which). The J gene is TRBJ1-5, the V gene TRBV2; maybe TRBD1 (5 bases). The TCR comes from a human donor who was either an allogeneic HSCT recipient or a stem cell or donor lymphocyte infusion donor (not recorded which). It is not recorded whose cells these are; they may come from a transplant donor. CDR3 DNA: TGTGCCAGCAGTGTACCGGGGCCCAATCAGCCCCAGCATTTT. Translating gives CASSVPGPNQPQHF.